This T cell receptor (beta chain) emerged from a study of T-cell reconstitution after alpha-beta-depleted transplantation in children. This clonotype was seen many times. Preparing the TCRbeta library involved the use of unique molecular identifiers. TCRdb used MiXCR to reprocess the PCR reads, holding one entry per CDR3 protein. The sample yields 230,000 or so distinct CDR3 sequences, 12% seen once. The CDR3 is 11 amino acids. The chain employs TRBV21-1 and TRBJ2-1. TRBV21-1 is annotated as a pseudogene. This clonotype was obtained from a human donor who donated a stem cell graft to a child with acute lymphoblastic leukemia. Sample: PBMCs from the stem cell graft donor, taken from the stem cell graft. The CDR3 coding sequence is TGTGCCAGCGGCAGCGGTAATGAGCAGTTCTTC. Translation gives CASGSGNEQFF.